Shown below are 21 T cell receptor beta chains from a single sample sequenced in a study of T-cell memory formation after mild COVID-19. Each CDR3 protein gets one entry after TCRdb re-called the 5' RACE reads with MiXCR. The sample lists about 400,000 distinct CDR3 sequences; 23% were seen once. Sequencing used PBMCs or a T cell subset sorted from them (not recorded which). These TCRs come from an adult woman who had mild COVID-19 (a few samples of this study predate the infection). Cell type and time point are not known.

There are a few counts of this clonotype. This chain links TRBV4-2 with TRBJ2-6; the match to TRBD1 covers 11 bases. The V gene end was trimmed by 1 base and the J gene end by 0 bases; junction bases not matched to a gene: 5. This CDR3 contains 19 residues. Germline-derived CDR1 and CDR2 are LGHNA and YNFKEQ. The CDR3 DNA is TGTGCCAGCAGCCAAGCTGGGACAGGGGGAAACTCTGGGGCCAACGTCCTGACTTTC. Translated, it gives CASSQAGTGGNSGANVLTF.

CDR3 sequence reads: CATSRRALANYGYTF. CDR3 nucleotide sequence: TGTGCCACCAGCAGAAGGGCATTAGCTAACTATGGCTACACCTTC. The chain employs TRBV15 and TRBJ1-2, with unresolved D. V lost 2 bases to trimming and J lost 0 bases, with 10 bases between them. The length of the CDR3 is 15 residues. Germline V CDR1 and CDR2: LNHNV, YYDKDF (reference sequence).

This clonotype has ten or more counts. The chain uses TRBV4-1 and TRBJ2-7; 7 bases map to TRBD1. V gave up 1 base and J gave up 4 bases; unmatched junction bases: 7. The CDR3 contains 15 residues. The germline CDR1 and CDR2 sequences are MGHRA and YSYEKL. This chain's CDR3 is CASSQGQGPRYEQYF. In DNA, the CDR3 is TGCGCCAGCAGCCAAGGACAGGGTCCCCGATACGAGCAGTACTTC.

In this sample, this clonotype turned up a few times. The rearrangement joins TRBV19 to TRBJ2-3; 8 bases fit TRBD2. With V trimmed by 1 base and J by 2 bases, 8 bases remained unmatched. From germline, CDR1 is LNHDA and CDR2 SQIVND (reference sequence). CDR3 length: 17 residues. DNA of the CDR3: TGTGCCAGTAGTATAGCGGTTAGCGGGAAAATCACAGATACGCAGTATTTT. Its protein product is CASSIAVSGKITDTQYF.

The gene calls are TRBV27 and TRBJ1-1; 11 nucleotides align to TRBD1. Trimming at V came to 4 bases and at J to 3 bases, leaving 10 bases not matched to a gene. CDR3 length: 17 residues. The germline CDR1 and CDR2 sequences are MNHEY and SMNVEV (reference sequence). CDR3 loop: CASSSARDRGWHTEAFF. The CDR3 coding sequence is TGTGCCAGCAGTTCGGCCCGGGACAGGGGGTGGCACACTGAAGCTTTCTTT.

This chain joins TRBV4-2 and TRBJ2-1; 13 bases line up with TRBD2. The CDR3 spans 16 residues. The trim removed 9 bases at V and 6 bases at J, leaving 11 bases unmatched. CDR1 is LGHNA and CDR2 is YNFKEQ in the germline V gene. The CDR3 bases are TGTGCCAGTTCGGACCGGACTAGCGGGAGTGTCAATGAGCAGTTCTTC. The encoded protein is CASSDRTSGSVNEQFF.

The V gene is TRBV6-5, the J gene TRBJ2-7, with 12 bases that match TRBD1. Trimming cost V 5 bases and J 6 bases; bases outside gene matches: 11. The CDR3 spans 16 residues. CDR1 MNHEY and CDR2 SVGAGI come from the germline V gene. CDR3 sequence (DNA): TGTGCCAGCAGTGCCCTCCCCGGGACAGGGGGCAGCGAGCAGTACTTC. This sequence encodes CASSALPGTGGSEQYF.

This clonotype was seen ten or more times. The V and J genes are TRBV3-1 and TRBJ2-7, with 10 bases identical to TRBD1. Trimming cost V 4 bases and J 5 bases; bases outside gene matches: 5. Per germline, CDR1 LGHDT and CDR2 YNNKEL (reference sequence). This CDR3 contains 14 residues. The CDR3 region has the DNA TGTGCCAGCAGCCCCTGGGGACAGGGGAACGAGCAGTACTTC. This sequence encodes CASSPWGQGNEQYF.

This clonotype was found a few times. The genes are TRBV16 and TRBJ2-1; D is ambiguous. Trimming pared 4 bases from V and 7 bases from J, leaving 14 bases between. Germline V gene sequence: CDR1 KGHSY, CDR2 FQNENV. The CDR3 length is 14 residues. In DNA, the CDR3 is TGTGCCAGCAGCCGTCGGGCGGTTGGGAATGAGCAGTTCTTC. It encodes CASSRRAVGNEQFF. The full variable domain, in which reference TRBV16 and TRBJ2-1 provide the parts outside the CDR3, is GEEVAQTPKHLVRGEGQKAKLYCAPIKGHSYVFWYQQVLKNEFKFLISFQNENVFDETGMPKERFSAKCLPNSPCSLEIQATKLEDSAVYFCASSRRAVGNEQFFGPGTRLTVL.

The V call is TRBV6-5, the J call TRBJ1-1, with 10 bases fitting TRBD1. With V trimmed by 5 bases and J by 7 bases, 10 bases remained unmatched. The CDR3 spans 15 residues. Per germline, CDR1 MNHEY and CDR2 SVGAGI. Here the CDR3 reads CASSDPGQGRYEAFF. The CDR3 DNA sequence: TGTGCCAGCAGTGACCCGGGACAGGGGCGCTATGAAGCTTTCTTT.

CDR3 protein: CASSHGTGSREQYF. The CDR3 region has the DNA TGCGCCAGCAGCCATGGGACAGGGTCGAGGGAGCAGTACTTC. J is TRBJ2-7 and V is TRBV4-3; 9 positions agree with TRBD1. Germline loops: CDR1 LGHNA, CDR2 YSLEER. This CDR3 spans 14 amino acids. The junction had 7 bases not matched to a gene; V was cut back by 3 bases and J by 7 bases.

There are a few counts of this clonotype. The chain couples TRBV7-8 to TRBJ1-5; D perhaps matches TRBD1 (6 bases). The germline V gene encodes CDR1 SGHVS and CDR2 FQNEAQ. Trimming shortened V by 5 bases and J by 6 bases, and 23 bases separated the two germline ends. The length of the CDR3 is 17 residues. CDR3 sequence (DNA): TGTGCCAGCAGCCCCCGGCGGGCCGGCGGAGGGGGTCAGCCCCAGCATTTT. As protein: CASSPRRAGGGGQPQHF.

This clonotype was seen a few times. The V call is TRBV7-2, the J call TRBJ2-1, with unresolved D. CDR1 and CDR2 (germline): SGHTA, FQGNSA. V was shortened by 5 bases and J by 1 base, with 12 bases between the two germline ends. CDR3 size: 15 residues. DNA for the CDR3: TGTGCCAGCAGCCCCTCTGCGAGATCCTACAATGAGCAGTTCTTC. It encodes CASSPSARSYNEQFF.

The chain couples TRBV4-1 to TRBJ1-1; no firm D call. The CDR3 has 14 residues. The germline V gene has CDR1 MGHRA and CDR2 YSYEKL. V was clipped by 0 bases and J by 7 bases, with 12 bases between them. CDR3 in amino acids: CASSQEESPNEAFF. The CDR3 DNA follows: TGCGCCAGCAGCCAAGAGGAGTCACCGAATGAAGCTTTCTTT.

This clonotype was observed a few times. The chain is built from TRBV27 and TRBJ2-1, with TRBD2 identical over 12 bases. The length of the CDR3 is 16 residues. From germline, CDR1 is MNHEY and CDR2 SMNVEV (reference sequence). Trimming removed 2 bases from V and 6 bases from J; junction bases left unmatched: 5. CDR3 sequence (DNA): TGTGCCAGCAGTTTAAAGACTAGCGGGAGCCCCAATGAGCAGTTCTTC. This codes for CASSLKTSGSPNEQFF.

This clonotype occurred a few times. The genes are TRBV6-5 and TRBJ2-1; TRBD1 agrees at 9 bases. The CDR3 spans 15 residues. Germline CDR1 reads MNHEY; CDR2 reads SVGAGI. Germline trimming cut 6 bases from V and 3 bases from J; bases unmatched to any gene: 6. The CDR3 coding sequence is TGTGCCAGCAGACCACAGGGGGCGGGCTACAATGAGCAGTTCTTC. As protein: CASRPQGAGYNEQFF.

The chain links TRBV4-1 to TRBJ2-1; 11 bases align to TRBD2. This CDR3 is 15 amino acids long. The V segment lost 3 bases and the J segment 7 bases; nucleotides outside the gene matches: 5. Per germline, CDR1 MGHRA and CDR2 YSYEKL. The DNA of the CDR3 is TGCGCCAGCAGCCAGGTAGGGACTAGCGGAAATGAGCAGTTCTTC. It codes for CASSQVGTSGNEQFF.

The V gene is TRBV7-2, the J gene TRBJ2-6, with D uncertain. Germline V gives CDR1 SGHTA, CDR2 FQGNSA. This CDR3 spans 18 amino acids. V lost 3 bases to trimming and J lost 0 bases, with 15 bases between them. The CDR3 DNA reads TGTGCCAGCAGCTTTTTCGGTCTAATCAGCTCTGGGGCCAACGTCCTGACTTTC. It yields the protein CASSFFGLISSGANVLTF.

The rearrangement uses TRBV5-1 and TRBJ2-1, with 13 bases identical to TRBD2. V shed 3 bases, J shed 10 bases, and the junction held 7 bases outside the gene matches. Per the germline V gene, CDR1 is SGHRS and CDR2 is YFSETQ. The CDR3 is 15 amino acids. The CDR3 spells CASSSSTSGGAEQFF. CDR3 nucleotides: TGCGCCAGCAGCTCGTCAACTAGCGGGGGGGCCGAGCAGTTCTTC.

This clonotype appeared many times. The J gene is TRBJ2-7, the V gene TRBV9, with 8 bases that match TRBD2. V shed 4 bases, J shed 3 bases, and the junction held 9 bases outside the gene matches. CDR3 length: 15 residues. Germline V lookup: CDR1 SGDLS, CDR2 YYNGEE. The CDR3 nucleotides read TGTGCCAGCAGCCCGGGGAGCAGCGGGAGCTACGAGCAGTACTTC. It yields the protein CASSPGSSGSYEQYF.

The chain links TRBV9 to TRBJ2-7; D is unclear. Germline CDR1 reads SGDLS; CDR2 reads YYNGEE. The CDR3 is made up of 14 amino acids. V was cut by 0 bases and J by 5 bases, with 12 bases left in between. CDR3 coding DNA: TGTGCCAGCAGCGTAGGGGGTAGCCTTGACGAGCAGTACTTC. It translates to CASSVGGSLDEQYF.